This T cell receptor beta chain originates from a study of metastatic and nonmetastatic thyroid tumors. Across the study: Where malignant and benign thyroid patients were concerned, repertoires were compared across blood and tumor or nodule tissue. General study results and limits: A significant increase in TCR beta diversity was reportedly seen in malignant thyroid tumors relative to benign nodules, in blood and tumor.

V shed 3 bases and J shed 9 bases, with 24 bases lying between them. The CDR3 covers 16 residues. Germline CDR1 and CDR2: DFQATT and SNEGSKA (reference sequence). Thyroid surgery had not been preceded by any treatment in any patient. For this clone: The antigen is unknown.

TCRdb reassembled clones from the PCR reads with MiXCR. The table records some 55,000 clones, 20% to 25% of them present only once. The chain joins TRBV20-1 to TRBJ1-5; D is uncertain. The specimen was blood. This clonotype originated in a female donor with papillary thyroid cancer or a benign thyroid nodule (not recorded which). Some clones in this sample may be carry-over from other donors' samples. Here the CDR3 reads CSARSTGQADFVPQHF. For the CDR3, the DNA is TGCAGTGCTAGGTCGACGGGTCAGGCCGACTTTGTGCCCCAGCATTTT.